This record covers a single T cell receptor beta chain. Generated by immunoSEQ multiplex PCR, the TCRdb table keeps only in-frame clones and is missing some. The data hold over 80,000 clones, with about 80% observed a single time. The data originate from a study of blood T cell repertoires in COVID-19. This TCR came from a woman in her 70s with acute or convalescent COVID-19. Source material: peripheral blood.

The CDR3 sequence is CASSRAGVGEQYF. CDR3 nucleotide sequence: TGTGCCAGCAGTCGAGCGGGAGTAGGCGAGCAGTACTTC. The chain combines TRBV28 with TRBJ2-7; the match to TRBD2 covers 8 bases. Germline CDR1 and CDR2: MDHEN and SYDVKM. CDR3 length: 13 amino acids. J gave up 6 bases and V 5 bases, and 6 bases lay outside the gene matches.